This TCR beta chain was profiled in a study of blood T cell repertoires in COVID-19 (TCRdb year 2020). Regarding the complete study: Samples from collaborators originated in the United States, Italy and Spain and spanned both the acute and convalescent phases of COVID-19. The prospective study material was composed of cDNA or gDNA derived from T cells, B-cell-depleted T cells, or PBMCs. Deeply sampled blood TCRbeta repertoires from subjects exposed to, actively infected with, or recovered from COVID-19 were included in the dataset. The repertoires were released in a freely available public database meant as a resource for research on the immune response to SARS-CoV-2. Samples were obtained from the ongoing ImmuneRACE study (first 160 participants) and from over a thousand subjects provided by 6 global collaborators. Nearly every sample came with metadata listing a de-identified subject ID, COVID-19 status, age in years and sex. Where available, HLA class I and class II types were taken from metadata supplied by the sample provider and were not determined by assay-based typing.

TCRbeta CDR3 regions were amplified from genomic DNA by means of the immunoSEQ Assay, a bias-controlled multiplex PCR. The authors processed their data as follows. The number of nucleated cells in each sample was estimated by amplification of reference gene primers within the assay. To quantify the absolute abundance of each unique TCRbeta CDR3 rearrangement, sequence reads were collapsed and filtered. For each sample, productive Simpson clonality was calculated as the square root of Simpson's diversity index over productive rearrangements. TCRdb stores this immuneACCESS table with in-frame sequences only. Part of the clones is absent; in the studies checked, under half of the shortfall reflects unresolved V genes, and no reason is known for the rest. V and J calls plus clone size are reproduced from that table; the DNA served to infer D and trimming. The sample table holds approximately 440,000 clones, of which roughly 91% were seen once. More than 0.55% of the sample is taken by the ten largest.

The CDR3 runs 15 amino acids, cysteine and phenylalanine included. The sequence is cut down to CDR3 DNA, 45 bases in frame from base 1. The germline V gene sets CDR1 to SGHRS and CDR2 to YFSETQ. Germline trimming: 0 bases from V, 6 bases from J; junction bases outside gene matches: 6. A note on this clone: It has no known antigen specificity. Base qualities were left out, and no much larger clone turns up one base away.

The research as a whole found: The quantity of clinical and demographic metadata differed by source and by participant and was supplied without curation.

Participants in the prospective study were aged about 18 to 90 years, lived in some 24 United States geographic areas, and enrolled through a virtual design. In the prospective study, participants were assigned to cohorts based on the clinical history participants reported in a screening survey and a study questionnaire. Recovered participants in ImmuneRACE Cohort 3 were defined as having two consecutive negative NP/OP PCR tests, clearance from a healthcare professional, or resolution of symptoms. In the prospective study, whole blood, serum and a nasopharyngeal or oropharyngeal swab were collected from each participant by mobile phlebotomists. Over a roughly 2-month period, participants in the prospective study had the option of providing additional blood draws and questionnaires. Before DNA extraction, blood samples from the prospective study were shipped at room temperature or frozen.

The specimen sequenced was PBMCs or T cells enriched from blood (not recorded which). This TCR came from a young man who had recovered from COVID-19. This chain joins TRBV5-1 to TRBJ1-2; 9 central nucleotides agree with TRBD1. The DNA reads as follows: TGCGCCAGCAGCTTGGGGAACAGGGGGCAGAATGGCTACACCTTC. Its coded protein is CASSLGNRGQNGYTF.